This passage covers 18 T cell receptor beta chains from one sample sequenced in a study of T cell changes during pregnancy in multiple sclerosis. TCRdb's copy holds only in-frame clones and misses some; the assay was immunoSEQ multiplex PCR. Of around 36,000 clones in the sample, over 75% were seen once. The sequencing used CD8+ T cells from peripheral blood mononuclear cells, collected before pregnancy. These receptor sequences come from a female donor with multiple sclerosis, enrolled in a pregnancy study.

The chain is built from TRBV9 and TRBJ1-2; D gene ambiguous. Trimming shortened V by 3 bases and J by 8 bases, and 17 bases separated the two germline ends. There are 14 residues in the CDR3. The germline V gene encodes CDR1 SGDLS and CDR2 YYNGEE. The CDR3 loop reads CASSALLVGGGYTF. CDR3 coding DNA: TGTGCCAGCAGCGCTCTCCTGGTGGGAGGAGGCTACACCTTC.

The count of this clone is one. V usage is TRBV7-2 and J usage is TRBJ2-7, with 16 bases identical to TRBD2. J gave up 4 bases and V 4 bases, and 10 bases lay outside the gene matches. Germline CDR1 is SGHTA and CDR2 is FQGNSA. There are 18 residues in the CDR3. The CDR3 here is CASSSGLAGGPQFYEQYF. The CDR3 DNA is TGTGCCAGCAGCTCGGGACTAGCGGGAGGGCCGCAGTTTTACGAGCAGTACTTC.

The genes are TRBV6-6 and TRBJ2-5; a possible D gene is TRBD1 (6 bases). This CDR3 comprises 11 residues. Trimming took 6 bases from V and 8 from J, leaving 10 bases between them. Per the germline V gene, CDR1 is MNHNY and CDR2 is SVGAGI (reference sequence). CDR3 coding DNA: TGTGCCAGCAGCCCAGGGGAAACCCAGTACTTC. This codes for CASSPGETQYF.

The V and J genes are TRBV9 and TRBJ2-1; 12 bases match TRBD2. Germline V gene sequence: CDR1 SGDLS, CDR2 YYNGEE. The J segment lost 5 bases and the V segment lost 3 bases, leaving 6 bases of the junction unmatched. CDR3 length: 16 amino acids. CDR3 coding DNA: TGTGCCAGCAGCGGGCTAGCGGGAGGGGCGAACAATGAGCAGTTCTTC. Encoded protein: CASSGLAGGANNEQFF. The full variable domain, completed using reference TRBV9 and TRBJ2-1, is DSGVTQTPKHLITATGQRVTLRCSPRSGDLSVYWYQQSLDQGLQFLIQYYNGEERAKGNILERFSAQQFPDLHSELNLSSLELGDSALYFCASSGLAGGANNEQFFGPGTRLTVL.

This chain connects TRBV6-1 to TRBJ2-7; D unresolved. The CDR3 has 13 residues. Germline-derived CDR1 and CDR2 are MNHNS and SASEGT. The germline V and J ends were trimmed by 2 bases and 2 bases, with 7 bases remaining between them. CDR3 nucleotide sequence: TGTGCCAGCAGTGAACAGTTCCCCTACGAGCAGTACTTC. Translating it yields CASSEQFPYEQYF.

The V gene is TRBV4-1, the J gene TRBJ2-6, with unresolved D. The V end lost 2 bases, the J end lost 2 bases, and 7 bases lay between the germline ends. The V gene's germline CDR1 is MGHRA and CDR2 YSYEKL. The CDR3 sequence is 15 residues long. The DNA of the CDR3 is TGCGCCAGCAGCCAATCCCAAACTGGGGCCAACGTCCTGACTTTC. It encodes CASSQSQTGANVLTF.

As DNA, the CDR3 is TGTGCCAGTAGTAACTATCCGGGACTAGCGGATCATGAGCAGTACTTC. Encoded protein: CASSNYPGLADHEQYF. This sequence joins TRBV19 and TRBJ2-7; TRBD2 matches 11 bases. Germline V gene data show CDR1 as LNHDA and CDR2 as SQIVND (reference sequence). This CDR3 has 16 amino acids. V shed 4 bases and J 7 bases; nucleotides not matched to a gene: 12. The whole variable domain, filled in from reference TRBV19 and TRBJ2-7, reads DGGITQSPKYLFRKEGQNVTLSCEQNLNHDAMYWYRQDPGQGLRLIYYSQIVNDFQKGDIAEGYSVSREKKESFPLTVTSAQKNPTAFYLCASSNYPGLADHEQYFGPGTRLTVT.

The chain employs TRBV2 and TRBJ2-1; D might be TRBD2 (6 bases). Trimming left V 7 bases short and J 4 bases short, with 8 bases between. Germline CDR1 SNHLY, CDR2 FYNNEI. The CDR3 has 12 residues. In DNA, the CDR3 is TGTGCCAGCATGGGAGGATACAATGAGCAGTTCTTC. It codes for CASMGGYNEQFF.

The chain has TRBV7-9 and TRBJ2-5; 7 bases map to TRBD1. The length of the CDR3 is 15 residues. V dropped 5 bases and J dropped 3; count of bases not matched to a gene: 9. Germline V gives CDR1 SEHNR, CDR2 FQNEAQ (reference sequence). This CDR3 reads CASSPPRTGEETQYF. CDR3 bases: TGTGCCAGCAGCCCGCCCAGGACAGGCGAAGAGACCCAGTACTTC. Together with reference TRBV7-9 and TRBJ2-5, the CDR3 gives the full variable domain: DTGVSQNPRHKITKRGQNVTFRCDPISEHNRLYWYRQTLGQGPEFLTYFQNEAQLEKSRLLSDRFSAERPKGSFSTLEIQRTEQGDSAMYLCASSPPRTGEETQYFGPGTRLLVL.

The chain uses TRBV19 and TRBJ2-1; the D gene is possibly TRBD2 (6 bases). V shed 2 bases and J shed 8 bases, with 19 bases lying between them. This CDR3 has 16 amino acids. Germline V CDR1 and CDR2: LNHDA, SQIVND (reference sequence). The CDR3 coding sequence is TGTGCCAGTAGTATATTAGTGTCTGGAGGGCGGGATGAGCAGTTCTTC. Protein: CASSILVSGGRDEQFF.

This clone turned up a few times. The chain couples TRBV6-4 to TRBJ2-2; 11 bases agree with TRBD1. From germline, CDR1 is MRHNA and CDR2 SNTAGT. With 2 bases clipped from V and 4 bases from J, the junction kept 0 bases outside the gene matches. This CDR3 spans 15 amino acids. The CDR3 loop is CASSDGTGGTGELFF. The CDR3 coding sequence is TGTGCCAGCAGTGACGGGACAGGGGGCACCGGGGAGCTGTTTTTT.

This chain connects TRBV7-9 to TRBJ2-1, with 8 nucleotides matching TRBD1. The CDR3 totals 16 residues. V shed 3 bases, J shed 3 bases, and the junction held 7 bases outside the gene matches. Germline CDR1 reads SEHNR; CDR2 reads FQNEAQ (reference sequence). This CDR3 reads CASSFGMGQDYNEQFF. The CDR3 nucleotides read TGTGCCAGCAGCTTTGGGATGGGACAGGACTACAATGAGCAGTTCTTC.

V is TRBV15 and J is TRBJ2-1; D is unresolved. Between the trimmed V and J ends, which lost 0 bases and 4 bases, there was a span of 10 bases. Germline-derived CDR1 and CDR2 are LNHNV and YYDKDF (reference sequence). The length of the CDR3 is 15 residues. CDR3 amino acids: CATSRDLTDYNEQFF. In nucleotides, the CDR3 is TGTGCCACCAGCAGAGATTTAACAGATTACAATGAGCAGTTCTTC.

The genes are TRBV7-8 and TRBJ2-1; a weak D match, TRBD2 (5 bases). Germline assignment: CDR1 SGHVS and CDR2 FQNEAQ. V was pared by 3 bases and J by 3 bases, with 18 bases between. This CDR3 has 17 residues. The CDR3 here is CASSFSRTPRGYNEQFF. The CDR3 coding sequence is TGTGCCAGCAGCTTCTCGAGGACTCCCCGGGGCTACAATGAGCAGTTCTTC. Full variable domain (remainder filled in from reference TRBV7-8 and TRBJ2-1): GAGVSQSPRYKVAKRGQDVALRCDPISGHVSLFWYQQALGQGPEFLTYFQNEAQLDKSGLPSDRFFAERPEGSVSTLKIQRTQQEDSAVYLCASSFSRTPRGYNEQFFGPGTRLTVL.

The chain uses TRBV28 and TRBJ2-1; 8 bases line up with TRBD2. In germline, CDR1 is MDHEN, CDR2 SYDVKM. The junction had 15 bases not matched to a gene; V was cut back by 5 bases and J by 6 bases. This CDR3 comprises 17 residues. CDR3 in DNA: TGTGCCAGCAGTGTCGGAGGGGCTAGCGGGCACGGCAATGAGCAGTTCTTC. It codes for CASSVGGASGHGNEQFF.

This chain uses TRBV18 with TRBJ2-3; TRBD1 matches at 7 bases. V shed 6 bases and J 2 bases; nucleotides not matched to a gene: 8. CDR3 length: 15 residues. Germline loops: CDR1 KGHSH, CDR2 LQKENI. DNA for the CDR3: TGTGCCAGCTCGCCTTACAGGGGACCCACAGATACGCAGTATTTT. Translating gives CASSPYRGPTDTQYF.

CDR3 nucleotide sequence: TGTGCCAGCAGCGCTCGACTAGCGGGAGGAGAACAAGAGACCCAGTACTTC. It codes for CASSARLAGGEQETQYF. The J gene is TRBJ2-5, the V gene TRBV7-9; 13 bases are a match to TRBD2. CDR3 length: 17 residues. The junction had 8 bases not matched to a gene; V was cut back by 5 bases and J by 2 bases. Germline V lookup: CDR1 SEHNR, CDR2 FQNEAQ (reference sequence).

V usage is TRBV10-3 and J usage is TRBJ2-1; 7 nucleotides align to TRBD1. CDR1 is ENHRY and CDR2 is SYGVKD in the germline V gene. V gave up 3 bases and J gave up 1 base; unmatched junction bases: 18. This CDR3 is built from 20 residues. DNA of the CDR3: TGTGCCATCAGTGAAAATCTAGACGGGTCCGGCAGGGGGTCCTACAATGAGCAGTTCTTC. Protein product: CAISENLDGSGRGSYNEQFF.